Only one count was recorded for the clone carrying this T cell receptor beta chain. The antigen remains undetermined. This record belongs to a study of OX40 agonist ivuxolimab in advanced cancers. In the study overall: Ivuxolimab, an agonistic anti-OX40 (CD134) antibody, was given to patients. Ivuxolimab was administered intravenously to patients at 0.01 to 10 mg/kg every 2 weeks. Patients treated during dose escalation were battling hepatocellular carcinoma, melanoma, renal cell or head and neck cancer.

The table came from immunoSEQ multiplex PCR; TCRdb's copy has only in-frame clones and leaves some out. Of approximately 31,000 clones listed, approximately 89% were seen once; the top ten hold approximately 26%. Broader study findings: More expanded clones were seen, on average, in CD8+ T cells than in CD4+.

The CDR3 extends over 14 amino acids. V shed 5 bases and J 3 bases; nucleotides not matched to a gene: 6. Germline V lookup: CDR1 SNHLY, CDR2 FYNNEI. The source material was CD4+ or CD8+ T cells sorted from blood, sampled in a trial of the OX40 agonist ivuxolimab. This chain joins TRBV2 and TRBJ2-7; the match to TRBD1 covers 8 bases. The clonotype comes from an adult with an advanced solid tumor such as melanoma, head and neck, liver or kidney cancer. The CDR3 DNA follows: TGTGCCAGCAGTATCCGGACAGGGTTCTACGAGCAGTACTTC. Translated: CASSIRTGFYEQYF.